One and the same sample provided the 2 T cell receptor beta chains below, sequenced in a study of long-term antiretroviral therapy in people with HIV (dated by TCRdb to between 2021 and 2022). Sequencing of the TRB variable region was done with the immunoSEQ hsTCRB v3.0 assay at survey level resolution. TCRdb stores this immuneACCESS table with in-frame sequences only. Part of the clones is absent; in the studies checked, under half of the shortfall reflects unresolved V genes, and no reason is known for the rest. This sample is represented by more than 25,000 clones; approximately 89% of them were singletons. The ten biggest clones cover 4.2% of the sample. The sample here was unsorted PBMCs, taken 3.1 years after starting antiretroviral therapy. Source of these receptors: a man aged 18-30 years with HIV.

This sequence joins TRBV6-5 and TRBJ2-2, with D possibly matching TRBD2 (6 bases). V was cut by 6 bases and J by 3 bases, with 14 bases left in between. This CDR3 has 15 residues. Germline CDR1 MNHEY, CDR2 SVGAGI. The CDR3 spells CASSRRGSYTGELFF. The CDR3 DNA sequence: TGTGCCAGCAGCCGACGGGGGTCGTACACCGGGGAGCTGTTTTTT.

The chain is built from TRBV6-6 and TRBJ2-2, with TRBD2 identical over 11 bases. The germline V gene encodes CDR1 MNHNY and CDR2 SVGAGI (reference sequence). The CDR3 covers 15 residues. V gave up 6 bases and J gave up 2 bases; unmatched junction bases: 2. CDR3 region: CASRRLAGNTGELFF. CDR3 coding DNA: TGTGCCAGCAGGCGACTAGCGGGAAACACCGGGGAGCTGTTTTTT.